This T cell receptor (beta chain) was obtained from a study of cytomegalovirus exposure and HLA in healthy donors. As regards this clone: Its antigen is undetermined.

The primer mix had 60 Vbeta and 13 Jbeta primers. This table comes from immunoSEQ multiplex PCR, and its TCRdb copy is limited to in-frame clones, with some not included. The table records about 110,000 clones, over 60% of them present only once. Whole-study results and caveats: Rare sequences made up most TCRs, while some public TCRs were found in many donors.

This CDR3 comprises 15 residues. Germline loops: CDR1 WSHSY, CDR2 SAAADI. V was pared by 3 bases and J by 7 bases, with 9 bases of the junction left unmatched. The specimen sequenced was PBMCs. This TCR came from a woman aged 30 to 39 in good health and CMV-seronegative. The V gene is TRBV10-2, the J gene TRBJ2-1, with 7 positions matching TRBD1. CDR3 amino acids: CASSENRGLGNEQFF. DNA of the CDR3: TGCGCCAGCAGTGAAAACAGGGGTCTAGGAAATGAGCAGTTCTTC.